This is a list of T cell receptor beta chains from one sample in a study of blood T cell repertoires in COVID-19. TCRdb keeps only in-frame clones here, not all; method: immunoSEQ multiplex PCR. The repertoire holds 260,000 or so clones, with roughly four fifths as singletons. The sample consisted of peripheral blood. Receptor source: a woman aged 70 to 79 with acute or convalescent COVID-19. CDR3s include the opening cysteine and the closing phenylalanine or tryptophan. D genes are given only for firm matches. Part of the rows lack a size; the others show once, few, many or a class for expanded clones.

TRBV7-8	TRBJ2-2	-	TRBD2	TGTGCCAGCAGCTTAACTAGCGGGGGGCCGGGCACCGGGGAGCTGTTTTTT	CASSLTSGGPGTGELFF
TRBV18	TRBJ2-2	-	TRBD2	TGTGCCAGCTCACCATCTATGCGGGGGTCGAGCGGGGAGCTGTTTTTT	CASSPSMRGSSGELFF
TRBV14	TRBJ1-2	-	TRBD1	TGTGCCAGCAGCCAAGAAGACACAGGGGCGCGAGGCTACACCTTC	CASSQEDTGARGYTF
TRBV19	TRBJ2-2	-	TRBD2	TGTGCCAGTAGTAAGGCTAGCGGGGGGGCAAGGGAGCTGTTTTTT	CASSKASGGARELFF
TRBV10-3	TRBJ1-2	-	-	TGTGCCATCAGTGAGTCAGGGGACTATGGCTACACCTTC	CAISESGDYGYTF
TRBV6-6	TRBJ2-3	-	TRBD1	TGTGCCAGCACTAGAGGACAGGGGGGTTCAGATACGCAGTATTTT	CASTRGQGGSDTQYF
TRBV5-6	TRBJ1-6	-	-	TGTGCCAGCAGAGTCAGGGGTGACTCCTATAATTCACCCCTCCACTTT	CASRVRGDSYNSPLHF
TRBV10-3	TRBJ2-1	-	TRBD2	TGTGCCATCAGTGGGACTAGCGGGGGCACCTACAATGAGCAGTTCTTC	CAISGTSGGTYNEQFF
TRBV19	TRBJ2-3	-	-	TGTGCCAGTAGTATAGGAGCGGAGGGTGATACGCAGTATTTT	CASSIGAEGDTQYF
TRBV29-1	TRBJ2-3	-	TRBD2	TGCAGCGACTCGGGACTAGATAGAGGCACGCAGTATTTT	CSDSGLDRGTQYF
TRBV28	TRBJ2-6	-	TRBD1	TGTGCCAGCAGTCCATCGGGACAGGGTGACAACGTCCTGACTTTC	CASSPSGQGDNVLTF
TRBV3-1/TRBV3-2	TRBJ1-1	-	-	TGTGCCAGCACCCTTACAGGGCTGAACACTGAAGCTTTCTTT	CASTLTGLNTEAFF
TRBV4-3	TRBJ2-5	-	TRBD2	TGCGCCAGCAGCCAAGTCCGAGCGGGGGGGCAAGAGACCCAGTACTTC	CASSQVRAGGQETQYF
TRBV6-1	TRBJ2-4	-	-	TGTGCCAGCAGTGAAGGAACAGGGGGACGGGGGGCTGGGAACATTCAGTACTTC	CASSEGTGGRGAGNIQYF
TRBV19	TRBJ2-3	-	TRBD1	TGTGCCAGTAGTATAGGAGGGACAGTCAACACAGATACGCAGTATTTT	CASSIGGTVNTDTQYF
TRBV28	TRBJ1-1	-	-	TGTGCCAGCAGTCCTCGGACTGGTAATAACCAAGCTTTCTTT	CASSPRTGNNQAFF
TRBV7-8	TRBJ1-1	-	-	TGTGCCAGCAGCCGGACAGCTTATGAAGCTTTCTTT	CASSRTAYEAFF
TRBV29-1	TRBJ1-2	-	-	TGCAGCGTTCTGGGTTCAGGGATTGATGGCTACACCTTC	CSVLGSGIDGYTF
TRBV6-5	TRBJ2-1	-	TRBD1	TGTGCCAGCAGTCGGACAGGCCTAAACAATGAGCAGTTCTTC	CASSRTGLNNEQFF
TRBV7-2	TRBJ1-5	-	TRBD1	TGTGCCAGCAGCTTAGCGTCAGGCAGGGGGGATCAGCCCCAGCATTTT	CASSLASGRGDQPQHF
TRBV30	TRBJ2-2	-	TRBD2	TGTGCCTGGAGTGTACAACTAGCGGGGATCGGGGAGCTGTTTTTT	CAWSVQLAGIGELFF
TRBV24-1	TRBJ1-1	few	TRBD1	TGTGCCACCAGTGACCCGGGCAGGGGGCCTGAAGCTTTCTTT	CATSDPGRGPEAFF
TRBV7-2	TRBJ1-4	-	-	TGTGCCAGCAGCCTAGGGAGTTTATCAGAAAAACTGTTTTTT	CASSLGSLSEKLFF
TRBV28	TRBJ2-4	many	TRBD2	TGTGCCAGCAGGCATGATTCAGGGAGGGCGGCCAAAAACATTCAGTACTTC	CASRHDSGRAAKNIQYF
TRBV27	TRBJ1-4	-	-	TGTGCCAGCAGGAACAACAGGGCTGAAAAACTGTTTTTT	CASRNNRAEKLFF
TRBV6-1	TRBJ1-2	-	-	TGTGCCAGCAGTGAAAGGACAGCCCGGAACTATGGCTACACCTTC	CASSERTARNYGYTF
TRBV7-2	TRBJ2-3	-	TRBD1	TGTGCCAGCAGCTTAGCGTATGGGACAGGGCAAGATACGCAGTATTTT	CASSLAYGTGQDTQYF
TRBV7-6	TRBJ2-6	-	-	TGTGCCAGCAGCCCGGTTAGCTCTGGGGCCAACGTCCTGACTTTC	CASSPVSSGANVLTF
TRBV4-1	TRBJ1-2	-	TRBD1	TGCGCCAGCAGCCAAGAAGAAAACAGGGGGTTCTATGGCTACACCTTC	CASSQEENRGFYGYTF
TRBV19	TRBJ2-1	once	TRBD2	TGTGCCAGTAGTGTAGCGGGGGGCTACTACAATGAGCAGTTCTTC	CASSVAGGYYNEQFF
TRBV6-1	TRBJ1-2	-	-	TGTGCCAGCAGTGAAAGGCAGGACTTCTATGGCTACACCTTC	CASSERQDFYGYTF
TRBV9	TRBJ2-3	-	-	TGTGCCAGCAGCGTAGTGGATGGAGGTTCAGATACGCAGTATTTT	CASSVVDGGSDTQYF
TRBV11-2	TRBJ2-7	-	TRBD2	TGTGCCAGCAGCCGGGGACTACCCCCCTACGAGCAGTACTTC	CASSRGLPPYEQYF
TRBV27	TRBJ2-2	-	-	TGTGCCAGCAGTTATATGGGCGGGGGCACCTCCGCCGGGGAGCTGTTTTTT	CASSYMGGGTSAGELFF
TRBV5-5	TRBJ2-7	-	-	TGTGCCAGCAGCCTAACTGGGGGGAGGTACGAGCAGTACTTC	CASSLTGGRYEQYF
TRBV5-1	TRBJ1-1	-	TRBD1	TGCGCCAGCAGCTCCCCCCAGGGGGTTGTGAACACTGAAGCTTTCTTT	CASSSPQGVVNTEAFF
TRBV9	TRBJ2-7	-	-	TGTGCCAGCAGCGGGGGTTTGGGGCAGATTGGAACCTACGAGCAGTACTTC	CASSGGLGQIGTYEQYF
TRBV5-1	TRBJ1-1	-	TRBD1	TGCGCCAGCAGCTTGGGCTGGATTATTCGGGACAGGGGGAACACTGAAGCTTTCTTT	CASSLGWIIRDRGNTEAFF
TRBV5-1	TRBJ2-2	-	TRBD2	TGCGCCAGCACGACCGGGACTAGCGACACCGGGGAGCTGTTTTTT	CASTTGTSDTGELFF